Listed below are T cell receptor beta chains from one sample, sequenced in a study of radiotherapy plus CTLA-4 blockade in lung cancer. The repertoire was sequenced with immunoSEQ multiplex PCR; TCRdb's copy has only in-frame clones and lacks some. Here the sample spans 34,000 or so clones, 60% to 85% being singletons. Specimen: peripheral blood, collected from a patient treated with radiotherapy plus ipilimumab. The receptors stem from a human donor with non-small cell lung cancer that progressed on radiotherapy plus ipilimumab. The CDR3 runs from the conserved cysteine through the conserved F or W. The D gene is left open where the match is weak. Clone sizes are given selectively: once, few, many, or a class where the clone is expanded.

J	size	D	V	length	DNA	CDR3
TRBJ1-2	NA	NA	TRBV5-6	12	TGTGCCAGCAGCTTGGACGGGTATGGCTACACCTTC	CASSLDGYGYTF
TRBJ1-5	NA	NA	TRBV2	17	TGTGCCAGCAGTGAGGGCAGGGGTCCGGTTAGCAATCAGCCCCAGCATTTT	CASSEGRGPVSNQPQHF
TRBJ2-1	NA	TRBD1	TRBV5-1	16	TGCGCCAGCAGCTTGAGGGGGACAGCCTCCTACAATGAGCAGTTCTTC	CASSLRGTASYNEQFF
TRBJ1-5	NA	NA	TRBV28	14	TGTGCCAGCAGTTTCATACAGGGAGGTCAGCCCCAGCATTTT	CASSFIQGGQPQHF
TRBJ2-1	NA	NA	TRBV5-1	15	TGCGCCAGCAGCCCTTCTACAGGAGATTACAATGAGCAGTTCTTC	CASSPSTGDYNEQFF
TRBJ2-7	NA	TRBD1	TRBV4-2	14	TGTGCCAGCAGCCCCGGACAGGGAACCTACGAGCAGTACTTC	CASSPGQGTYEQYF
TRBJ1-1	NA	TRBD1	TRBV6-6	13	TGTGCCAGCAGTGCACAACAGGGGACTGAAGCTTTCTTT	CASSAQQGTEAFF
TRBJ2-1	NA	NA	TRBV7-2	17	TGTGCCAGCAGCTTAGGGACTGGCTATGGGTCCTACAATGAGCAGTTCTTC	CASSLGTGYGSYNEQFF
TRBJ2-2	NA	NA	TRBV12-5	16	TGTGCTAGTGGTTTGGTAACAGGGACCCTTCCCGGGGAGCTGTTTTTT	CASGLVTGTLPGELFF
TRBJ2-1	NA	TRBD2	TRBV4-1	18	TGCGCCAGCAGCCCTTACCTATTCTCCGGGACTAGCGGGAATGAGCAGTTCTTC	CASSPYLFSGTSGNEQFF
TRBJ2-7	NA	NA	TRBV30	15	TGTGCCTGGAGACCCTCCGGGACGGTGACCTACGAGCAGTACTTC	CAWRPSGTVTYEQYF
TRBJ2-7	NA	TRBD1	TRBV28	17	TGTGCCAGCAGTTTCACGGCTCCGGGGACAGGGGGGTACGAGCAGTACTTC	CASSFTAPGTGGYEQYF
TRBJ2-5	few	TRBD1	TRBV7-2	14	TGTGCCAGCAGCTTAACAGGGGGCCAAGAGACCCAGTACTTC	CASSLTGGQETQYF
TRBJ2-2	NA	NA	TRBV6-6	12	TGTATGGCGGGGTTGAACACCGGGGAGCTGTTTTTT	CMAGLNTGELFF
TRBJ1-5	few	NA	TRBV10-2	14	TGCGCCAGCAGTTGGGGCCTCGACAATCAGCCCCAGCATTTT	CASSWGLDNQPQHF
TRBJ2-3	few	TRBD2	TRBV7-9	14	TGTGCCAGCAGCTCACGGACTAGTTCAGATACGCAGTATTTT	CASSSRTSSDTQYF
TRBJ2-2	NA	NA	TRBV6-4	14	TGTGCCAGCAGTGAGAATCCAAACACCGGGGAGCTGTTTTTT	CASSENPNTGELFF
TRBJ2-3	NA	NA	TRBV19	14	TGTGCCAGTAGTACAGGGGGGGCCAGTTATACGCAGTATTTT	CASSTGGASYTQYF
TRBJ1-6	NA	NA	TRBV7-2	13	TGTGCCACCCTGGAGGGGCTCGGTTCACCCCTCCACTTT	CATLEGLGSPLHF
TRBJ1-1	NA	TRBD1	TRBV7-8	12	TGTGCCAGCAGCCCAGGGGGGCCTGAAGCTTTCTTT	CASSPGGPEAFF
TRBJ2-3	NA	TRBD2	TRBV27	15	TGTGCCAGCAGTAATCCTAGCGGAGGCACAGATACGCAGTATTTT	CASSNPSGGTDTQYF
TRBJ2-5	NA	NA	TRBV9	15	TGTGCCAGCAGCGCCTTGGGGGGTTCACAAGAGACCCAGTACTTC	CASSALGGSQETQYF
TRBJ2-1	NA	TRBD1	TRBV5-1	14	TGCGCCAGCACCTTGACAGGGATTATGAATGAGCAGTTCTTC	CASTLTGIMNEQFF
TRBJ2-3	NA	NA	TRBV5-1	17	TGCGCCAGCAGCTTGGACCCTGGGACGTTCGGCACAGATACGCAGTATTTT	CASSLDPGTFGTDTQYF
TRBJ1-4	NA	NA	TRBV2	12	TGTGCCAGCAGTGAACCGCCGGGACGCCTGTTTTTT	CASSEPPGRLFF
TRBJ1-1	few	NA	TRBV6-6	16	TGTGCCAGCAGTTACTCCAGGGGCAGGTCAAACACTGAAGCTTTCTTT	CASSYSRGRSNTEAFF
TRBJ1-1	NA	NA	TRBV6-5	14	TGTGCCAGCAGTTACGACAGAAAGAACACTGAAGCTTTCTTT	CASSYDRKNTEAFF
TRBJ2-2	NA	NA	TRBV2	14	TGTGCCAGCAGTGAACTGGTGAACACCGGGGAGCTGTTTTTT	CASSELVNTGELFF
TRBJ2-1	NA	NA	TRBV6-5	14	TGTGCCAGCAGTGATCGGGACTTAGGGAATGAGCAGTTCTTC	CASSDRDLGNEQFF
TRBJ2-1	NA	TRBD2	TRBV18	13	TGTGCCAGCTCACCAAACAGCGGGGGTGAGCAGTTCTTC	CASSPNSGGEQFF
TRBJ1-5	NA	TRBD1	TRBV28	16	TGTGCCAGCACCCGCACCCGGGACAGGGATTATCAGCCCCAGCATTTT	CASTRTRDRDYQPQHF
TRBJ2-7	NA	TRBD2	TRBV5-1	15	TGCGCCAGCAGCCCTCGAGCGGGAGAGTCATACGAGCAGTACTTC	CASSPRAGESYEQYF
TRBJ2-7	few	NA	TRBV5-1	13	TGCGCCAGCCGCCACAGCGACTACTACGAGCAGTACTTC	CASRHSDYYEQYF
TRBJ1-2	once	TRBD1	TRBV29-1	12	TGCAGCGTAGCGACAGGGAACGATGGCTACACCTTC	CSVATGNDGYTF
TRBJ2-7	NA	NA	TRBV5-1	15	TGCGCCAGCAGTGGGGGCGGGAGCCCTTCCTACGAGCAGTACTTC	CASSGGGSPSYEQYF
TRBJ1-1	NA	NA	TRBV6-1	12	TGTGCCGGACAAGATTTGAACACTGAAGCTTTCTTT	CAGQDLNTEAFF
TRBJ2-6	NA	NA	TRBV10-3	14	TGTGCCATCCGGGACGGCGCAGGGGCCAACGTCCTGACTTTC	CAIRDGAGANVLTF
TRBJ1-1	few	NA	TRBV28	15	TGTGCCAGCAGTTGGAACAGAGAGTGGGGCTCTGAAGCTTTCTTT	CASSWNREWGSEAFF
TRBJ2-1	NA	NA	TRBV5-1	12	TGCGCCAGCAGCTTGTCTAAGGGTGAGCAGTTCTTC	CASSLSKGEQFF
TRBJ1-6	NA	NA	TRBV2	14	TGTGCCAGCAGTGAGCGGGTCTATAATTCACCCCTCCACTTT	CASSERVYNSPLHF
TRBJ2-7	NA	TRBD1	TRBV29-1	13	TGCAGCGTTGAAGGGACAGGGGGATACGAGCAGTACTTC	CSVEGTGGYEQYF
TRBJ2-1	few	TRBD2	TRBV11-2	16	TGTGCCAGCAGCTTAGATCAGCGGGAGGGCCGCAATGAGCAGTTCTTC	CASSLDQREGRNEQFF
TRBJ1-5	few	NA	TRBV28	14	TGTGCCAGCAGTTTCGGCGGGCGAGTTCAGCCCCAGCATTTT	CASSFGGRVQPQHF
TRBJ1-2	few	NA	TRBV5-4	12	TGTGCCAGCAGCGATAGCGCGTATGGCTACACCTTC	CASSDSAYGYTF
TRBJ1-1	NA	NA	TRBV7-9	12	TGTGCCAGCACCCTGGCCAACACTGAAGCTTTCTTT	CASTLANTEAFF
TRBJ1-2	NA	TRBD1	TRBV6-1	15	TGTGCCAGCATACAAGTCGGGACAGAGCGTTATGGCTACACCTTC	CASIQVGTERYGYTF
TRBJ2-5	NA	TRBD1	TRBV9	16	TGTGCCAGCAGCCCAGCCCCCGGACAGGGAAGGGAGACCCAGTACTTC	CASSPAPGQGRETQYF